Listed below are T cell receptor beta chains from one sample, sequenced in a study of T cells in Graves' hyperthyroidism and ophthalmopathy. MiXCR, run by TCRdb on the multiplex PCR reads, gives a single entry per CDR3 protein. The table includes 300,000 or so distinct CDR3 sequences, roughly 18% detected once. The specimen was blood. All receptors come from a woman aged 50 to 60 with Graves' hyperthyroidism. Both conserved end residues are part of each CDR3. D genes are given only for firm matches. Clone size, where shown, is once, few, many, or a class for clones that have expanded.

j_call v_call d_call clone_size cdr3_aa cdr3_nt
TRBJ2-5 TRBV29-1 TRBD2 few CSADLLAGGVETQYF TGCAGCGCTGACCTTCTAGCGGGAGGCGTGGAGACCCAGTACTTC
TRBJ2-1 TRBV5-1 TRBD2 many CASSSPTMRLAGHYNEQFF TGCGCCAGCAGCTCCCCAACAATGAGACTAGCGGGGCATTACAATGAGCAGTTCTTC
TRBJ1-1 TRBV19 - many CASSRVETEAFF TGTGCCAGTAGCAGGGTGGAGACTGAAGCTTTCTTT
TRBJ2-3 TRBV7-9 TRBD2 many CASRRAGGITDTQYF TGTGCCAGCAGGCGAGCGGGAGGTATAACAGATACGCAGTATTTT
TRBJ2-1 TRBV20-1 TRBD2 many CSARGLAGVNEQFF TGCAGTGCTCGGGGACTAGCGGGAGTCAATGAGCAGTTCTTC
TRBJ2-3 TRBV19 - many CASSRGRGPERGSTDTQYF TGTGCCAGTAGTAGAGGCAGGGGGCCCGAGCGGGGAAGCACAGATACGCAGTATTTT
TRBJ2-5 TRBV11-2 TRBD2 many CASSKGLAGGQETQYF TGTGCCAGCAGCAAGGGACTAGCGGGGGGTCAAGAGACCCAGTACTTC
TRBJ2-3 TRBV7-9 TRBD1 - CASSTWTGASVDTQYF TGTGCCAGCAGCACGTGGACAGGGGCGTCCGTGGATACGCAGTATTTT
TRBJ1-6 TRBV5-8 - - CASSFSQGANSPLHF TGTGCCAGCAGCTTTTCACAGGGCGCAAATTCACCCCTCCACTTT
TRBJ2-3 TRBV7-9 - - CASSIDTQYF TGTGCCAGCAGCATAGATACGCAGTATTTT
TRBJ1-1 TRBV11-2 - - CASSFTGKDTEAFF TGTGCCAGCAGCTTCACAGGGAAGGACACTGAAGCTTTCTTT
TRBJ1-1 TRBV18 - many CASSPPQGKAFF TGTGCCAGCTCACCACCACAGGGTAAAGCTTTCTTT
TRBJ2-7 TRBV20-1 - - CSSGTLSLYEQYF TGCAGTTCCGGGACTCTCTCTCTCTACGAGCAGTACTTC
TRBJ2-5 TRBV7-2 - few CASSSYRLGGEIQYF TGTGCCAGCAGCTCATACCGTCTAGGGGGGGAGATCCAGTACTTC
TRBJ2-1 TRBV5-5 TRBD2 many CASSFGGRRDNEQFF TGTGCCAGCAGCTTTGGCGGGAGAAGGGACAATGAGCAGTTCTTC
TRBJ2-2 TRBV12-3/TRBV12-4 - many CASTPSGNTGELFF TGTGCCAGCACACCCTCCGGGAACACCGGGGAGCTGTTTTTT
TRBJ2-5 TRBV4-1 - few CASSPQGLEEETQYF TGCGCCAGCAGCCCACAGGGTTTGGAGGAAGAGACCCAGTACTTC
TRBJ2-3 TRBV29-1 - many CSVEVSADTQYF TGCAGCGTTGAAGTGAGCGCAGATACGCAGTATTTT
TRBJ1-6 TRBV6-1 - few CASSYEGIDSPLHF TGTGCCAGCAGTTATGAAGGGATAGATTCACCCCTCCACTTT
TRBJ1-5 TRBV2 TRBD1 few CASSEDPPGQVPQHF TGTGCCAGCAGTGAAGATCCCCCCGGACAGGTCCCACAGCATTTT
TRBJ2-3 TRBV19 TRBD2 - CASSFGTTTDTQYF TGTGCCAGTAGTTTCGGGACTACCACAGATACGCAGTATTTT
TRBJ2-3 TRBV7-2 - - CASSDRPTDTQYF TGTGCCAGCAGCGACCGCCCCACAGATACGCAGTATTTT
TRBJ2-1 TRBV11-1 TRBD1 many CASSSDRVEQFF TGTGCCAGCAGCTCGGACAGGGTAGAGCAGTTCTTC
TRBJ2-2 TRBV5-1 TRBD1 - CASSQRQGLTGELFF TGCGCCAGCAGCCAACGACAGGGGTTAACCGGGGAGCTGTTTTTT
TRBJ1-3 TRBV30 TRBD1 - CAWSQTGAGNTIYF TGTGCCTGGAGTCAGACAGGGGCTGGAAACACCATATATTTT
TRBJ2-7 TRBV27 TRBD2 many CASGLGQGYEQYF TGTGCCAGCGGACTAGGGCAGGGCTACGAGCAGTACTTC
TRBJ2-1 TRBV12-3/TRBV12-4 TRBD1 few CASSLSTGGYERFF TGTGCCAGCAGTTTATCAACAGGGGGCTATGAGCGGTTCTTC
TRBJ2-7 TRBV2 - many CASTRGEQYF TGTGCCAGCACCCGGGGCGAGCAGTACTTC
TRBJ2-7 TRBV27 - few CASSLGQPPYEQYF TGTGCCAGCAGTTTGGGGCAGCCCCCCTACGAGCAGTACTTC
TRBJ2-1 TRBV20-1 TRBD2 few CSAEPLGGSSYNEQFF TGCAGTGCTGAGCCCCTCGGCGGGAGCTCCTACAATGAGCAGTTCTTC
TRBJ2-7 TRBV3-1 - - CANSQEGDYSYEQYF TGTGCCAACAGCCAAGAAGGAGACTACTCCTACGAGCAGTACTTC
TRBJ1-5 TRBV5-6 - - CASSPWTERVSNQPQHF TGTGCCAGCAGCCCATGGACAGAACGGGTTAGCAATCAGCCCCAGCATTTT
TRBJ1-6 TRBV7-9 TRBD1 few CASNTGTGISPLHF TGTGCCAGCAACACCGGGACAGGGATTTCACCCCTCCACTTT
TRBJ1-4 TRBV18 TRBD1 many CASSLLQGRGNEKLFF TGTGCCAGCTCCCTGCTACAGGGGAGAGGTAATGAAAAACTGTTTTTT
TRBJ1-3 TRBV6-1 - - CASSVLPGDSGNTIYF TGTGCCAGCAGTGTACTACCAGGGGACTCTGGAAACACCATATATTTT
TRBJ1-5 TRBV19 TRBD1 - CASRALGTASNQPQHF TGTGCCAGTCGTGCCCTTGGGACAGCTAGCAATCAGCCCCAGCATTTT
TRBJ1-5 TRBV5-1 TRBD1 once CASSFVSGGKDQPQHF TGCGCCAGCAGCTTTGTTTCAGGGGGCAAGGATCAGCCCCAGCATTTT
TRBJ2-3 TRBV3-1 - few CASSQGPQAPSTDTQYF TGTGCCAGCAGCCAAGGGCCCCAAGCCCCTAGCACAGATACGCAGTATTTT
TRBJ1-2 TRBV7-9 - - CASSLEGGLYGYTF TGTGCCAGCAGCTTAGAAGGGGGGCTCTATGGCTACACCTTC
TRBJ2-1 TRBV6-1 - many CASSELGYNEQFF TGTGCCAGCAGTGAGCTAGGGTACAATGAGCAGTTCTTC